Following are 25 T cell receptor beta chains from one sample sequenced in a study of CD8 T cells in Susac syndrome. RNA in amounts of roughly 0.5 to 1 ug was reverse transcribed with random hexamers. TCRdb re-derived calls from the immunoSEQ multiplex PCR reads in MiXCR, one entry per CDR3 protein. The table shows over 120,000 distinct CDR3 sequences, with approximately 95% occurring only once. The sample consisted of CD4+ T cells from PBMCs. These receptor sequences come from a human donor with Susac syndrome.

This chain joins TRBV15 and TRBJ2-3; D possibly uses TRBD1 or TRBD2 (5 bases each). CDR1 is LNHNV and CDR2 is YYDKDF in the germline V gene (reference sequence). V was clipped by 0 bases and J by 3 bases, with 7 bases between them. CDR3 length equals 14 residues. CDR3 sequence: CATSRDWGTDTQYF. The CDR3 region has the DNA TGTGCCACCAGCAGAGATTGGGGGACAGATACGCAGTATTTT. The whole variable domain, remainder taken from reference TRBV15 and TRBJ2-3, is DAMVIQNPRYQVTQFGKPVTLSCSQTLNHNVMYWYQQKSSQAPKLLFHYYDKDFNNEADTPDNFQSRRPNTSFCFLDIRSPGLGDTAMYLCATSRDWGTDTQYFGPGTRLTVL.

This chain uses TRBV20-1 with TRBJ1-2; D might be TRBD1 (6 bases). Trimming removed 1 base at V and 1 base at J, with 22 bases between. The CDR3 consists of 18 residues. Germline lookup yields CDR1 DFQATT and CDR2 SNEGSKA (reference sequence). The CDR3 nucleotides read TGCAGTGCTAGAGTCGTAGGGGCCAGGGGAGACCATAACTATGGCTACACCTTC. Its protein product is CSARVVGARGDHNYGYTF.

The rearrangement joins TRBV29-1 to TRBJ2-7; TRBD1 matches at 7 bases. Per germline, CDR1 SQVTM and CDR2 ANQGSEA. The CDR3 has 12 amino acids. After removal of 2 bases from V and 2 bases from J, the junction contained 0 bases not matched to a gene. DNA for the CDR3: TGCAGCGTTGAACAGGGGGCCTACGAGCAGTACTTC. The encoded protein is CSVEQGAYEQYF.

This chain uses TRBV12-3 or TRBV12-4 with TRBJ2-5, with 12 bases fitting TRBD2. The CDR3 covers 17 residues. The V gene end was trimmed by 8 bases and the J gene end by 1 base; junction bases not matched to a gene: 11. CDR3 residues: CASSNRRLAGVQETQYF. The CDR3 nucleotides read TGTGCCAGCTCTAACCGTCGACTAGCGGGGGTCCAAGAGACCCAGTACTTC.

V usage is TRBV5-1 and J usage is TRBJ2-7, with a possible D match to TRBD2 (5 bases). Germline V gene data show CDR1 as SGHRS and CDR2 as YFSETQ. The CDR3 is 15 amino acids. The V and J ends lost 0 bases and 2 bases respectively, with 12 bases between them. As DNA, the CDR3 is TGCGCCAGCAGCTTGGGGGGAGCCTCTACCTACGAGCAGTACTTC. Translated, it gives CASSLGGASTYEQYF. Full variable domain (missing parts from reference TRBV5-1 and TRBJ2-7): KAGVTQTPRYLIKTRGQQVTLSCSPISGHRSVSWYQQTPGQGLQFLFEYFSETQRNKGNFPGRFSGRQFSNSRSEMNVSTLELGDSALYLCASSLGGASTYEQYFGPGTRLTVT.

The J gene is TRBJ1-4, the V gene TRBV2; no reliable D call. CDR1 and CDR2 from the germline V gene are SNHLY and FYNNEI. Trimming removed 5 bases at V and 6 bases at J, with 16 bases between. The CDR3 extends over 15 amino acids. CDR3 sequence: CASSLQGLLDEKLFF. CDR3 nucleotides: TGTGCCAGCAGTCTCCAAGGACTGCTCGATGAAAAACTGTTTTTT.

This chain uses TRBV2 with TRBJ2-5; 9 positions match TRBD1. The CDR3 runs 14 residues. Trimming at V came to 6 bases and at J to 5 bases, leaving 7 bases not matched to a gene. CDR1 SNHLY and CDR2 FYNNEI come from the germline V gene. CDR3 sequence (DNA): TGTGCCAGCAGACAGACAGGGGGATTTGAGACCCAGTACTTC. It specifies CASRQTGGFETQYF.

This chain connects TRBV5-1 to TRBJ2-2; tentative D call: TRBD2 (6 bases). V lost 4 bases and J lost 1, with 11 bases in between. The CDR3 has 15 amino acids. CDR1 SGHRS and CDR2 YFSETQ come from the germline V gene. The CDR3 DNA follows: TGCGCCAGCAGCCAACGACTAGGGAACACCGGGGAGCTGTTTTTT. It yields the protein CASSQRLGNTGELFF.

V is TRBV7-2 and J is TRBJ1-1; D not resolved. CDR3 length equals 12 residues. In germline, CDR1 is SGHTA, CDR2 FQGNSA. The V and J ends lost 5 bases and 3 bases respectively, with 7 bases between them. The CDR3 region is CASSARYTEAFF. The CDR3 nucleotides read TGTGCCAGCAGCGCTCGGTACACTGAAGCTTTCTTT.

The CDR3 here is CSALEARTEAFF. DNA for the CDR3: TGCAGCGCCCTCGAGGCTCGGACTGAAGCTTTCTTT. The chain carries TRBV29-1 and TRBJ1-1; D not certain. The CDR3 spans 12 residues. CDR1 is SQVTM and CDR2 is ANQGSEA in the germline V gene. Trimming pared 7 bases from V and 5 bases from J, leaving 14 bases between.

V is TRBV7-8 and J is TRBJ2-1; 8 nucleotides agree with TRBD2. The germline CDR1 and CDR2 sequences are SGHVS and FQNEAQ. This CDR3 contains 13 residues. Trimming removed 7 bases from V and 9 bases from J; junction bases left unmatched: 8. The CDR3 DNA reads as TGTGCCAGCACGATCGGGGGGGTCGGTGAGCAGTTCTTC. Translation gives CASTIGGVGEQFF.

This rearrangement joins TRBV28 to TRBJ2-7; no reliable D call. The germline V and J ends were trimmed by 4 bases and 6 bases, with 13 bases remaining between them. The CDR3 is made up of 13 amino acids. From germline, CDR1 is MDHEN and CDR2 SYDVKM. This CDR3 reads CASSWSTVAEQYF. The CDR3 DNA reads TGTGCCAGCAGTTGGTCAACAGTCGCCGAGCAGTACTTC.

As regards this clonotype: At one boundary the junction diverges from the germline segment, which might be a read error. This chain uses TRBV15 with TRBJ2-7; tentatively, D is TRBD2 (5 bases). The germline gives CDR1 LNHNV, CDR2 YYDKDF (reference sequence). This CDR3 is built from 15 residues. CDR3 sequence: CATSRDRGSSHEQYF. The CDR3 DNA sequence: TGTGCCACCAGCAGAGATCGGGGTAGCTCCCACGAGCAGTACTTC. Using reference TRBV15 and TRBJ2-7 for the parts outside the CDR3, the full variable domain is DAMVIQNPRYQVTQFGKPVTLSCSQTLNHNVMYWYQQKSSQAPKLLFHYYDKDFNNEADTPDNFQSRRPNTSFCFLDIRSPGLGDTAMYLCATSRDRGSSHEQYFGPGTRLTVT.

The chain recombines TRBV10-3 with TRBJ1-3; D might be TRBD1 (5 bases). Deletions cut 7 bases from V and 1 base from J, with 8 bases between. The CDR3 extends over 13 amino acids. The germline gives CDR1 ENHRY, CDR2 SYGVKD. Here the CDR3 reads CAIMRGSGNTIYF. The CDR3 bases are TGTGCCATCATGAGGGGTTCTGGAAACACCATATATTTT.

The V gene is TRBV18, the J gene TRBJ2-5; 9 bases map to TRBD1. V dropped 3 bases and J dropped 1; count of bases not matched to a gene: 9. The V gene's germline CDR1 is KGHSH and CDR2 LQKENI. The CDR3 contains 17 residues. The CDR3 here is CASSPAGTGLVQETQYF. The DNA for the CDR3 is TGTGCCAGCTCACCCGCCGGGACAGGGTTGGTCCAAGAGACCCAGTACTTC.

The chain joins TRBV5-1 to TRBJ1-1; maybe TRBD1 (5 bases). V lost 4 bases to trimming and J lost 1 base, with 11 bases between them. The CDR3 spans 14 residues. Germline-derived CDR1 and CDR2 are SGHRS and YFSETQ. The CDR3 sequence is CASSHGTGNTEAFF. Written as DNA, the CDR3 is TGCGCCAGCAGCCACGGGACGGGGAACACTGAAGCTTTCTTT.

This chain joins TRBV5-1 and TRBJ1-5; perhaps TRBD1 as D (5 bases). Deletions cut 9 bases from V and 2 bases from J, with 18 bases between. The CDR3 loop spans 15 amino acids. CDR1 and CDR2 (germline): SGHRS, YFSETQ. The CDR3 reads CANGGGGRGNQPQHF. The CDR3 nucleotides are TGCGCCAACGGTGGGGGAGGACGAGGCAATCAGCCCCAGCATTTT. Based on the CDR3 plus reference TRBV5-1 and TRBJ1-5, the full variable domain is KAGVTQTPRYLIKTRGQQVTLSCSPISGHRSVSWYQQTPGQGLQFLFEYFSETQRNKGNFPGRFSGRQFSNSRSEMNVSTLELGDSALYLCANGGGGRGNQPQHFGDGTRLSIL.

J is TRBJ1-6 and V is TRBV21-1; the table calls TRBD1, which could not be checked here. TRBV21-1 is flagged as a pseudogene. This CDR3 is 16 amino acids long. The CDR3 loop reads CASSTTTGTGNSPLHF. The CDR3 DNA reads TGTGCCAGCAGCACCACTACCGGGACCGGCAATTCACCCCTCCACTTT.

The rearrangement links TRBV7-9 to TRBJ2-1; 10 nucleotides line up with TRBD1. The CDR3 has 11 amino acids. CDR1 is SEHNR and CDR2 is FQNEAQ in the germline V gene (reference sequence). Losses at the gene ends were 3 bases for V and 14 bases for J; bases not matched to a gene: 1. CDR3 bases: TGTGCCAGCAGCTTGGGGACAGGGGAGTTCTTC. Its translation is CASSLGTGEFF. Together with reference TRBV7-9 and TRBJ2-1, the CDR3 gives the full variable domain: DTGVSQNPRHKITKRGQNVTFRCDPISEHNRLYWYRQTLGQGPEFLTYFQNEAQLEKSRLLSDRFSAERPKGSFSTLEIQRTEQGDSAMYLCASSLGTGEFFGPGTRLTVL.

The rearrangement joins TRBV14 to TRBJ2-1; TRBD2 agrees at 8 bases. The CDR3 totals 16 residues. In germline, CDR1 is SGHDN, CDR2 FVKESK. V lost 3 bases, J lost 5 bases, and 9 bases stayed unmatched. The CDR3: CASSHRPGGPNNEQFF. DNA of the CDR3: TGTGCCAGCAGCCATAGACCGGGGGGGCCCAACAATGAGCAGTTCTTC.

This chain links TRBV30 with TRBJ1-1; D may be TRBD1 (6 bases). Germline CDR1 reads GTSNPN; CDR2 reads SVGIG (reference sequence). This CDR3 spans 12 amino acids. The V gene lost 6 bases and the J gene lost 5 bases, with 13 bases spanning the gap. CDR3 coding DNA: TGTGCCTGCCACAGGGCCCGGACTGAAGCTTTCTTT. The encoded protein is CACHRARTEAFF.

CDR3: CASRAGTAGNTIYF. The DNA of the CDR3 is TGTGCCAGCAGAGCCGGGACAGCGGGAAACACCATATATTTT. The rearrangement uses TRBV6-5 and TRBJ1-3, with 7 bases fitting TRBD1. Germline V gene sequence: CDR1 MNHEY, CDR2 SVGAGI. The CDR3 contains 14 residues. Unmatched junction bases numbered 6, after V lost 6 bases and J lost 4 bases.

The CDR3 sequence: CASSLRFGGFETQYF. DNA of the CDR3: TGTGCCAGCAGCTTAAGGTTTGGCGGTTTTGAGACCCAGTACTTC. V and J are TRBV7-3 and TRBJ2-5; D is unresolved. The germline V gene encodes CDR1 SGHTA and CDR2 FQGTGA. Trimming took off 1 base at V and 5 bases at J, with 14 bases between the two ends. CDR3 length: 15 amino acids. Supplemented by reference TRBV7-3 and TRBJ2-5, the full variable domain reads GAGVSQTPSNKVTEKGKYVELRCDPISGHTALYWYRQSLGQGPEFLIYFQGTGAADDSGLPNDRFFAVRPEGSVSTLKIQRTERGDSAVYLCASSLRFGGFETQYFGPGTRLLVL.

V is TRBV3-1 and J is TRBJ2-3, with a weak D call TRBD1 (5 bases). CDR1 and CDR2 (germline): LGHDT, YNNKEL (reference sequence). Trimming left V 0 bases short and J 4 bases short, with 14 bases between. The CDR3 extends over 16 amino acids. In nucleotides, the CDR3 is TGTGCCAGCAGCCAAGATGATGTCAGGGTCGCAGATACGCAGTATTTT. Protein product: CASSQDDVRVADTQYF.

The chain is built from TRBV9 and TRBJ1-1; D is unclear. CDR3 size: 15 residues. Trimming removed 4 bases at V and 1 base at J, with 14 bases between. Germline V gives CDR1 SGDLS, CDR2 YYNGEE. The CDR3 loop reads CASSPGPNSNTEAFF. The CDR3 DNA is TGTGCCAGCAGCCCCGGTCCCAATTCGAACACTGAAGCTTTCTTT.